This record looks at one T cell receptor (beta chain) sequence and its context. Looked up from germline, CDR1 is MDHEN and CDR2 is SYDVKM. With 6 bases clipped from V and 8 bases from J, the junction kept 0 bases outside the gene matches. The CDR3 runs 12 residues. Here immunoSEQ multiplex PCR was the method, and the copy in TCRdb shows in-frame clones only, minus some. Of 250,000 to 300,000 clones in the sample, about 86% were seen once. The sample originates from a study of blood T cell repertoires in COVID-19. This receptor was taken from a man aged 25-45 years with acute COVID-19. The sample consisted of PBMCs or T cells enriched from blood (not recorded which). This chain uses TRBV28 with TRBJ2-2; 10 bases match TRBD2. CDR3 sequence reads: CASRGLAGELFF. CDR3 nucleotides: TGTGCCAGCAGGGGACTAGCGGGGGAGCTGTTTTTT.